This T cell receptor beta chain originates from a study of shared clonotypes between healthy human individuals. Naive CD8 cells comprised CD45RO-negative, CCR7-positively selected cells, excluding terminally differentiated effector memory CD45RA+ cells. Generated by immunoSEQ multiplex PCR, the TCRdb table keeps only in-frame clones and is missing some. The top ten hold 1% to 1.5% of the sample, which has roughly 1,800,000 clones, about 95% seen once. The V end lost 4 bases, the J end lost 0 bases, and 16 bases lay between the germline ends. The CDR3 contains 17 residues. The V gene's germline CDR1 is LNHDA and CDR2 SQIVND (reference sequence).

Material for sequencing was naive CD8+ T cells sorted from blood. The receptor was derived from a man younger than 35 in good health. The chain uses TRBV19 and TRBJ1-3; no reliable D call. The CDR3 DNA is TGTGCCAGTAGTACCCTGTACGGAGCTGACTCTGGAAACACCATATATTTT. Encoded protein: CASSTLYGADSGNTIYF.